Listed below are T cell receptor beta chains from one sample, sequenced in a study of T-cell memory formation after mild COVID-19. From the 5' RACE reads, TCRdb called clonotypes with MiXCR, one entry per CDR3 protein. The sample comprises roughly 600,000 distinct CDR3 sequences, roughly 18% of which are singletons, and about 11% rests with the top ten. The material sequenced was PBMCs or a T cell subset sorted from them (not recorded which). These TCRs come from an adult woman who had mild COVID-19 (a few samples of this study predate the infection). Cell type and time point are not known. Both conserved end residues are part of each CDR3. The D gene is left open where the match is weak. Size is omitted from some rows. Given values are once, few, many or a class for expanded clones.

cdr3_aa: CASSRTSIRTDTQYF; cdr3_nt: TGTGCCAGCAGTAGGACTAGCATCAGGACAGATACGCAGTATTTT; v_call: TRBV28; j_call: TRBJ2-3; d_call: TRBD2; clone_size: .
cdr3_aa: CASTKAGTGSTEAFF; cdr3_nt: TGTGCCAGCACGAAGGCGGGGACAGGGAGCACTGAAGCTTTCTTT; v_call: TRBV12-3/TRBV12-4; j_call: TRBJ1-1; d_call: TRBD1; clone_size: .
cdr3_aa: CASSHGLAGMIGELFF; cdr3_nt: TGCGCCAGCAGCCACGGACTAGCGGGAATGATCGGGGAGCTGTTTTTT; v_call: TRBV4-1; j_call: TRBJ2-2; d_call: TRBD2; clone_size: few
cdr3_aa: CASSGHGTSFPGELFF; cdr3_nt: TGTGCCAGCAGCGGTCACGGGACTAGTTTTCCCGGGGAGCTGTTTTTT; v_call: TRBV11-2; j_call: TRBJ2-2; d_call: TRBD2; clone_size: .
cdr3_aa: CASSQAWSSYEQYF; cdr3_nt: TGTGCCAGCAGCCAAGCATGGAGCTCCTACGAGCAGTACTTC; v_call: TRBV3-1; j_call: TRBJ2-7; d_call: .; clone_size: many
cdr3_aa: CASSRTTEDEQFF; cdr3_nt: TGTGCCAGCAGCCGCACGACCGAAGATGAGCAGTTCTTC; v_call: TRBV7-8; j_call: TRBJ2-1; d_call: .; clone_size: few
cdr3_aa: CSVDAGGPQHF; cdr3_nt: TGCAGCGTGGATGCCGGAGGGCCCCAGCATTTT; v_call: TRBV29-1; j_call: TRBJ1-5; d_call: .; clone_size: few
cdr3_aa: CASSHDRPNQPQHF; cdr3_nt: TGTGCCAGCAGCCACGACAGGCCTAATCAGCCCCAGCATTTT; v_call: TRBV7-8; j_call: TRBJ1-5; d_call: .; clone_size: .
cdr3_aa: CASSSGRTSYNEQFF; cdr3_nt: TGTGCCAGCAGCTCGGGACGGACCTCCTACAATGAGCAGTTCTTC; v_call: TRBV7-2; j_call: TRBJ2-1; d_call: .; clone_size: .
cdr3_aa: CASSLIRGSPATNEKLFF; cdr3_nt: TGTGCCAGCAGCTTAATTAGGGGGTCGCCGGCAACTAATGAAAAACTGTTTTTT; v_call: TRBV7-2; j_call: TRBJ1-4; d_call: .; clone_size: few
cdr3_aa: CSVEASWEGETQYF; cdr3_nt: TGCAGCGTTGAAGCCTCTTGGGAGGGGGAGACCCAGTACTTC; v_call: TRBV29-1; j_call: TRBJ2-5; d_call: TRBD2; clone_size: few
cdr3_aa: CASRASLDSNYEQYF; cdr3_nt: TGTGCCAGCAGGGCATCCCTGGACAGCAACTACGAGCAGTACTTC; v_call: TRBV7-9; j_call: TRBJ2-7; d_call: .; clone_size: few
cdr3_aa: CASSSAVGTEAFF; cdr3_nt: TGTGCCAGCAGTTCAGCGGTGGGCACTGAAGCTTTCTTT; v_call: TRBV12-3/TRBV12-4; j_call: TRBJ1-1; d_call: .; clone_size: many
cdr3_aa: CASSPGRQGVGKLFF; cdr3_nt: TGCGCCAGCAGCCCCGGCCGACAGGGGGTGGGAAAACTGTTTTTT; v_call: TRBV5-1; j_call: TRBJ1-4; d_call: TRBD1; clone_size: .
cdr3_aa: CASSQGFGTASYEQYF; cdr3_nt: TGTGCCAGCAGCCAAGGTTTCGGGACCGCCTCCTACGAGCAGTACTTC; v_call: TRBV3-1; j_call: TRBJ2-7; d_call: .; clone_size: .
cdr3_aa: CASSPSIVFATQYF; cdr3_nt: TGTGCCAGCAGCCCCTCCATAGTGTTTGCGACCCAGTACTTC; v_call: TRBV12-3/TRBV12-4; j_call: TRBJ2-5; d_call: .; clone_size: .
cdr3_aa: CASSFPEGGADTQYF; cdr3_nt: TGTGCCAGCAGCTTTCCCGAGGGGGGGGCAGATACGCAGTATTTT; v_call: TRBV7-2; j_call: TRBJ2-3; d_call: .; clone_size: .
cdr3_aa: CASSQVQGSYEQYF; cdr3_nt: TGTGCCAGCAGCCAAGTACAGGGCTCCTACGAGCAGTACTTC; v_call: TRBV7-9; j_call: TRBJ2-7; d_call: .; clone_size: few
cdr3_aa: CSVEVQGEAFF; cdr3_nt: TGCAGCGTTGAAGTTCAGGGAGAAGCTTTCTTT; v_call: TRBV29-1; j_call: TRBJ1-1; d_call: .; clone_size: .
cdr3_aa: CASSQDRGNRYEQYF; cdr3_nt: TGTGCCAGCAGTCAAGACAGGGGAAATCGCTACGAGCAGTACTTC; v_call: TRBV2; j_call: TRBJ2-7; d_call: TRBD1; clone_size: .
cdr3_aa: CASSLEVSYNEQFF; cdr3_nt: TGTGCCAGCAGCTTGGAAGTCTCCTACAATGAGCAGTTCTTC; v_call: TRBV5-4; j_call: TRBJ2-1; d_call: .; clone_size: .
cdr3_aa: CASSASLAGNTGELFF; cdr3_nt: TGTGCCAGCAGCGCCTCATTAGCGGGGAACACCGGGGAGCTGTTTTTT; v_call: TRBV9; j_call: TRBJ2-2; d_call: TRBD2; clone_size: .
cdr3_aa: CASSPRRQVHEQYF; cdr3_nt: TGTGCCAGCAGCCCCAGAAGACAAGTCCACGAGCAGTACTTC; v_call: TRBV7-8; j_call: TRBJ2-7; d_call: .; clone_size: .
cdr3_aa: CASSYGEGQPIPFYNEQFF; cdr3_nt: TGTGCCAGCAGTTACGGGGAGGGGCAGCCGATACCATTCTACAATGAGCAGTTCTTC; v_call: TRBV6-2/TRBV6-3; j_call: TRBJ2-1; d_call: TRBD2; clone_size: .
cdr3_aa: CASSANRDRGLREQYF; cdr3_nt: TGCGCCAGCAGCGCGAACCGGGACAGGGGGCTTCGGGAGCAGTACTTC; v_call: TRBV5-1; j_call: TRBJ2-7; d_call: TRBD1; clone_size: .
cdr3_aa: CASSFPMNTEAFF; cdr3_nt: TGTGCCAGCAGCTTTCCCATGAACACTGAAGCTTTCTTT; v_call: TRBV7-9; j_call: TRBJ1-1; d_call: .; clone_size: .
cdr3_aa: CAWRGIAPGNTIYF; cdr3_nt: TGTGCCTGGAGAGGGATCGCCCCTGGAAACACCATATATTTT; v_call: TRBV30; j_call: TRBJ1-3; d_call: .; clone_size: .
cdr3_aa: CASIRGGMGEKLFF; cdr3_nt: TGTGCCAGCATACGAGGGGGGATGGGTGAAAAACTGTTTTTT; v_call: TRBV2; j_call: TRBJ1-4; d_call: .; clone_size: .
cdr3_aa: CASSVGGRRAGELFF; cdr3_nt: TGTGCCAGCAGCGTCGGCGGGAGAAGGGCCGGGGAGCTGTTTTTT; v_call: TRBV9; j_call: TRBJ2-2; d_call: TRBD2; clone_size: few
cdr3_aa: CASSPPGRNSGNTIYF; cdr3_nt: TGTGCCAGCAGCCCCCCGGGGCGGAACTCTGGAAACACCATATATTTT; v_call: TRBV7-9; j_call: TRBJ1-3; d_call: .; clone_size: .
cdr3_aa: CASSYRAQETQYF; cdr3_nt: TGTGCCAGCAGTTACAGGGCCCAAGAGACCCAGTACTTC; v_call: TRBV11-2; j_call: TRBJ2-5; d_call: .; clone_size: many
cdr3_aa: CAWSVIQGVGHEQYF; cdr3_nt: TGTGCCTGGAGTGTGATTCAGGGGGTAGGCCACGAGCAGTACTTC; v_call: TRBV30; j_call: TRBJ2-7; d_call: TRBD1; clone_size: few
cdr3_aa: CASSHQGLYEQYF; cdr3_nt: TGTGCCAGCAGTCACCAGGGATTATACGAGCAGTACTTC; v_call: TRBV6-5; j_call: TRBJ2-7; d_call: .; clone_size: few
cdr3_aa: CASSVSGTSDTQYF; cdr3_nt: TGTGCCAGCAGCGTATCCGGGACCTCAGATACGCAGTATTTT; v_call: TRBV7-2; j_call: TRBJ2-3; d_call: .; clone_size: once
cdr3_aa: CASSPGQPGANVLTF; cdr3_nt: TGTGCCAGCAGCCCAGGACAGCCTGGGGCCAACGTCCTGACTTTC; v_call: TRBV7-2; j_call: TRBJ2-6; d_call: .; clone_size: few
cdr3_aa: CASSFRQDGEQYF; cdr3_nt: TGTGCCAGCAGCTTCCGACAGGACGGCGAGCAGTACTTC; v_call: TRBV11-3; j_call: TRBJ2-7; d_call: .; clone_size: .
cdr3_aa: CASSEARTAPAFF; cdr3_nt: TGTGCCAGCAGTGAAGCGCGGACAGCGCCGGCTTTCTTT; v_call: TRBV2; j_call: TRBJ1-1; d_call: .; clone_size: .
cdr3_aa: CASSLTYPRGGETQYF; cdr3_nt: TGTGCCAGCAGTCTCACCTACCCCCGAGGGGGAGAGACCCAGTACTTC; v_call: TRBV27; j_call: TRBJ2-5; d_call: .; clone_size: few
cdr3_aa: CASSPVTMNYGYTF; cdr3_nt: TGTGCCAGCAGCCCAGTGACAATGAACTATGGCTACACCTTC; v_call: TRBV7-8; j_call: TRBJ1-2; d_call: .; clone_size: .
cdr3_aa: CATSRVVGETQYF; cdr3_nt: TGTGCCACCAGCAGAGTAGTAGGGGAGACCCAGTACTTC; v_call: TRBV15; j_call: TRBJ2-5; d_call: .; clone_size: few
cdr3_aa: CASSLDVAGDTDTQYF; cdr3_nt: TGTGCCAGCAGCTTAGATGTAGCGGGGGACACAGATACGCAGTATTTT; v_call: TRBV11-2; j_call: TRBJ2-3; d_call: TRBD2; clone_size: .
cdr3_aa: CASSLTGISYEQYF; cdr3_nt: TGTGCCAGCAGCTTGACAGGGATCTCCTACGAGCAGTACTTC; v_call: TRBV11-2; j_call: TRBJ2-7; d_call: TRBD1; clone_size: many
cdr3_aa: CASSQDPASASQTQYF; cdr3_nt: TGCGCCAGCAGCCAAGATCCGGCTAGCGCTTCGCAGACCCAGTACTTC; v_call: TRBV4-1; j_call: TRBJ2-5; d_call: .; clone_size: .
cdr3_aa: CASSTDGPYGYTF; cdr3_nt: TGTGCCAGCAGCACCGACGGACCCTATGGCTACACCTTC; v_call: TRBV7-9; j_call: TRBJ1-2; d_call: .; clone_size: many
cdr3_aa: CAWSVRRGPFSTDTQYF; cdr3_nt: TGTGCCTGGAGTGTAAGGAGGGGGCCCTTTAGCACAGATACGCAGTATTTT; v_call: TRBV30; j_call: TRBJ2-3; d_call: .; clone_size: .
cdr3_aa: CSVEAGRNTGELFF; cdr3_nt: TGCAGCGTTGAAGCAGGGCGTAACACCGGGGAGCTGTTTTTT; v_call: TRBV29-1; j_call: TRBJ2-2; d_call: .; clone_size: few
cdr3_aa: CASLRGLNTEAFF; cdr3_nt: TGTGCCAGCCTTCGGGGATTGAACACTGAAGCTTTCTTT; v_call: TRBV6-1; j_call: TRBJ1-1; d_call: .; clone_size: few